This T cell receptor beta chain comes out of a study of blood T cell repertoires in COVID-19. Turning to the study itself: COVID-19 samples, acute and convalescent, were from the United States, Italy and Spain.

CDR3 length: 15 amino acids. Trimming left V 5 bases short and J 9 bases short, with 17 bases between. Germline CDR1 is KGHSH and CDR2 is LQKENI. TCRdb's copy holds only in-frame clones and misses some; the assay was immunoSEQ multiplex PCR. The sample includes 90,000 to 120,000 clones, roughly 90% seen only once; the top ten take around 6.5%. Sequenced: peripheral blood. The receptor was derived from a woman in her sixties or seventies with acute or convalescent COVID-19. The V and J genes are TRBV18 and TRBJ1-6; D unresolved. The CDR3 nucleotides read TGTGCCAGCTCAAATGAGATCACCCCTGGTTCACCCCTCCACTTT. As protein: CASSNEITPGSPLHF.